A single sample gave rise to the 7 T cell receptor beta chains below, sequenced in a study of T cells after yellow fever vaccination. Each CDR3 protein gets one entry after TCRdb re-called the 5' RACE reads with MiXCR. This table has 100,000 to 150,000 distinct CDR3 sequences, roughly 10% appearing once. The source material was CD8+ T cells sorted from PBMCs, sampled on the day of the yellow fever booster vaccination. Source of these receptors: a man between 18 and 35 years old who received the YFV17D yellow fever vaccine.

This clonotype was picked up a small number of times. V and J are TRBV4-1 and TRBJ2-7; no clear D. The V gene's germline CDR1 is MGHRA and CDR2 YSYEKL. With 1 base removed from V and 3 bases from J, the gap between germline ends came to 10 bases. The CDR3 is made up of 14 amino acids. CDR3 loop: CASSQVSGDYEQYF. The CDR3 DNA follows: TGCGCCAGCAGCCAAGTCTCAGGAGACTACGAGCAGTACTTC.

This clonotype came up a few times. The chain has TRBV10-2 and TRBJ2-7, with 8 bases lining up with TRBD2. Trimming at V came to 3 bases and at J to 3 bases, leaving 7 bases not matched to a gene. CDR1 is WSHSY, CDR2 SAAADI, per germline. This CDR3 comprises 15 residues. The CDR3 loop reads CASSEVPGGVYEQYV. In DNA form, the CDR3 reads TGCGCCAGCAGTGAAGTTCCGGGAGGGGTCTACGAGCAGTACGTC.

This clonotype was detected many times. The chain has TRBV23-1 and TRBJ2-5; D is unresolved. TRBV23-1 is reported as an ORF; its role is uncertain. Trimming removed 4 bases at V and 3 bases at J, with 6 bases between. The CDR3 length is 12 residues. The CDR3 region has the DNA TGCGCCAGCAGTCTGTCGGAAGAGACCCAGTACTTC. Translated, it gives CASSLSEETQYF.

This rearrangement joins TRBV5-1 to TRBJ2-5; TRBD1 agrees at 8 bases. Unmatched junction bases numbered 3, after V lost 2 bases and J lost 3 bases. CDR1 and CDR2 from the germline V gene are SGHRS and YFSETQ. CDR3 length equals 14 residues. The CDR3 is CASSFLQGEETQYF. The CDR3 DNA follows: TGCGCCAGCAGCTTCTTACAGGGGGAAGAGACCCAGTACTTC. The full variable domain, completed using reference TRBV5-1 and TRBJ2-5, is KAGVTQTPRYLIKTRGQQVTLSCSPISGHRSVSWYQQTPGQGLQFLFEYFSETQRNKGNFPGRFSGRQFSNSRSEMNVSTLELGDSALYLCASSFLQGEETQYFGPGTRLLVL.

The J gene is TRBJ2-2, the V gene TRBV14; possibly TRBD1 or TRBD2 for D (5 bases each). Trimming stripped 4 bases from V and 1 base from J, with 16 bases between. CDR1 is SGHDN, CDR2 FVKESK, per germline. The CDR3 sequence is 17 residues long. The CDR3 DNA sequence: TGTGCCAGCAGCCTCGTAGATGGGGGAGTGAACACCGGGGAGCTGTTTTTT. Amino acid sequence: CASSLVDGGVNTGELFF.

This clonotype was detected ten times or more. The chain has TRBV7-3 and TRBJ2-3; 14 bases match TRBD2. The CDR3 has 15 residues. The V and J ends lost 6 bases and 3 bases, in that order; junction bases with no gene match: 2. Germline V gene lookup returns CDR1 SGHTA and CDR2 FQGTGA. The CDR3 DNA follows: TGTGCCAGCAGACGGACTAGCGGGGGGACAGATACGCAGTATTTT. Amino acid sequence: CASRRTSGGTDTQYF.

There are a few counts of this clonotype. The chain combines TRBV19 with TRBJ2-5; either TRBD1 or TRBD2 may supply D (5 bases each). CDR1 is LNHDA and CDR2 is SQIVND in the germline V gene (reference sequence). V gave up 4 bases and J gave up 6 bases, with 15 bases separating them. The CDR3 contains 14 residues. The DNA of the CDR3 is TGTGCCAGTAGTAACACGGGGCACGTGCAGACCCAGTACTTC. It is translated as CASSNTGHVQTQYF. Full variable domain (outside the CDR3, taken from reference TRBV19 and TRBJ2-5): DGGITQSPKYLFRKEGQNVTLSCEQNLNHDAMYWYRQDPGQGLRLIYYSQIVNDFQKGDIAEGYSVSREKKESFPLTVTSAQKNPTAFYLCASSNTGHVQTQYFGPGTRLLVL.